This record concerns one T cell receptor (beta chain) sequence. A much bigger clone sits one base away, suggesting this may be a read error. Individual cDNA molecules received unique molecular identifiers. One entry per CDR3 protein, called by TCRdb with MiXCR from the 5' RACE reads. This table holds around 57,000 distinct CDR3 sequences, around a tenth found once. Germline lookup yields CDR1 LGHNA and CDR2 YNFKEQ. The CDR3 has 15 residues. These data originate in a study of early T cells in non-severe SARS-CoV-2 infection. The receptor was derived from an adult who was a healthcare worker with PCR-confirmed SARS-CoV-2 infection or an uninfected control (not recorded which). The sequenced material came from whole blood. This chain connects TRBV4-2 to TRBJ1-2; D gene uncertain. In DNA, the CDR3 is TGTGCCAACAGCCAAGACCACCAGAACCACTATGGCTACACCTTC. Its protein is CANSQDHQNHYGYTF.